One and the same sample provided the 21 T cell receptor beta chains below, sequenced in a study of post-analysis software for immune sequencing data. Study findings and constraints: TRBV5-6, TRBV5-1 and TRBV20-1 were among a handful of TRBV segments more frequent in patients than controls.

TCR beta cDNA libraries had unique molecular identifiers. TCRdb analysed the PCR reads with MiXCR anew, one entry per CDR3 protein. The repertoire holds roughly 800,000 distinct CDR3 sequences, with about 32% as singletons. For these receptors, no antigen is known. Sequencing was done on a sample of blood. These receptors were collected from a girl aged 10 to 17 with multiple sclerosis.

This CDR3 reads CSAFPSNGGVWANVLTF. In DNA form, the CDR3 reads TGCAGTGCTTTTCCTTCCAACGGGGGTGTCTGGGCCAACGTCCTGACTTTC. The gene calls are TRBV20-1 and TRBJ2-6; maybe TRBD2 (6 bases). There are 17 residues in the CDR3. Between the trimmed V and J ends, which lost 5 bases and 5 bases, there was a span of 22 bases. Germline-derived CDR1 and CDR2 are DFQATT and SNEGSKA (reference sequence).

This chain connects TRBV7-2 to TRBJ2-5; the D gene could be TRBD1 or TRBD2 (5 bases each). From germline, CDR1 is SGHTA and CDR2 FQGNSA. V was shortened by 7 bases and J by 1 base, with 19 bases between the two germline ends. The CDR3 is 16 residues long. CDR3 in amino acids: CASTPGRWGSQETQYF. The CDR3 DNA is TGTGCCAGCACTCCAGGCCGTTGGGGGAGCCAAGAGACCCAGTACTTC.

The chain uses TRBV5-1 and TRBJ2-1, with a weak D call TRBD1 (6 bases). Germline CDR1 is SGHRS and CDR2 is YFSETQ. The germline V and J ends were trimmed by 3 bases and 0 bases, with 16 bases remaining between them. The CDR3 loop spans 17 amino acids. CDR3 bases: TGCGCCAGCAGCTGGACGACAGGATCGAGCTCCTACAATGAGCAGTTCTTC. Its protein is CASSWTTGSSSYNEQFF.

The V and J genes are TRBV4-1 and TRBJ1-4, with 7 bases aligning to TRBD1. Germline loops: CDR1 MGHRA, CDR2 YSYEKL. V shed 4 bases, J shed 8 bases, and the junction held 10 bases outside the gene matches. The CDR3 extends over 15 amino acids. This CDR3 is CASSRDRDSLEKLFF. In nucleotides, the CDR3 is TGCGCCAGCAGCCGAGATCGGGACAGCTTAGAAAAACTGTTTTTT.

The rearrangement joins TRBV5-1 to TRBJ2-1; 9 bases are shared with TRBD2. The germline gives CDR1 SGHRS, CDR2 YFSETQ. With 2 bases clipped from V and 0 bases from J, the junction kept 6 bases outside the gene matches. The CDR3 runs to 17 residues. The DNA for the CDR3 is TGCGCCAGCAGCTTTAGCGGGGGCCCAAGCTCCTACAATGAGCAGTTCTTC. As protein: CASSFSGGPSSYNEQFF.

This chain joins TRBV4-3 and TRBJ2-2; the match to TRBD2 covers 9 bases. Germline assignment: CDR1 LGHNA and CDR2 YSLEER. V was clipped by 3 bases and J by 5 bases; unmatched bases: 10. The length of the CDR3 is 17 residues. CDR3 DNA sequence: TGCGCCAGCAGCCAGAAACTTAGCGGGAGTGATACCGGGGAGCTGTTTTTT. It encodes CASSQKLSGSDTGELFF.

The chain is built from TRBV7-2 and TRBJ2-3; D not resolved. The CDR3 has 16 amino acids. Per germline, CDR1 SGHTA and CDR2 FQGNSA. Trimming cost V 4 bases and J 4 bases, with 18 bases left between them. The chain's CDR3 is CASSSRLPMFADTQYF. The CDR3, as DNA: TGTGCCAGCAGCTCAAGACTTCCCATGTTCGCAGATACGCAGTATTTT.

This clonotype came up a few times. The V call is TRBV12-3 or TRBV12-4, the J call TRBJ2-7; 9 bases are shared with TRBD1. The CDR3 loop spans 15 amino acids. The V gene end was trimmed by 5 bases and the J gene end by 0 bases; junction bases not matched to a gene: 5. The CDR3 here is CASSVPGQGSYEQYF. CDR3 DNA sequence: TGTGCCAGCAGTGTCCCGGGACAGGGCTCCTACGAGCAGTACTTC.

The CDR3 sequence: CASSLSGQGKRRGGYTF. The CDR3 DNA reads TGTGCCAGCAGCTTATCGGGACAGGGTAAACGACGGGGTGGCTACACCTTC. The chain combines TRBV13 with TRBJ1-2, with 9 positions matching TRBD1. In germline, CDR1 is PRHDT, CDR2 FYEKMQ (reference sequence). The J segment lost 7 bases and the V segment lost 2 bases, leaving 14 bases of the junction unmatched. The CDR3 has 17 residues.

This clonotype has more than one count but fewer than ten. The genes are TRBV5-6 and TRBJ2-3; D perhaps matches TRBD2 (5 bases). V dropped 4 bases and J dropped 2 bases, with 14 bases sitting between them. The CDR3 runs 15 residues. The germline V gene has CDR1 SGHDT and CDR2 YYEEEE. The CDR3 protein is CASSRDPGYTDTQYF. CDR3 nucleotide sequence: TGTGCCAGCAGCCGAGACCCGGGATACACAGATACGCAGTATTTT.

The CDR3 reads CASRAGGPGNEQFF. The CDR3 coding sequence is TGTGCCAGCAGGGCGGGAGGGCCCGGGAATGAGCAGTTCTTC. V and J are TRBV12-3 or TRBV12-4 and TRBJ2-1, with 9 positions matching TRBD2. This CDR3 is built from 14 residues. Trimming removed 6 bases from V and 7 bases from J; junction bases left unmatched: 7.

The chain is built from TRBV6-4 and TRBJ1-1; D gene unclear. V was cut by 4 bases and J by 6 bases, with 15 bases left in between. CDR3 length: 14 amino acids. Per germline, CDR1 MRHNA and CDR2 SNTAGT. DNA for the CDR3: TGTGCCAGCAGTGCGAGGACGGCAGATGCTGAAGCTTTCTTT. This sequence encodes CASSARTADAEAFF.

This clonotype was observed a handful of times. The V and J genes are TRBV6-1 and TRBJ2-7, with D maybe TRBD2 (6 bases). Germline V gene data show CDR1 as MNHNS and CDR2 as SASEGT. Trimming stripped 5 bases from V and 4 bases from J, with 21 bases between. This CDR3 contains 16 residues. CDR3 nucleotides: TGTGCCAGCAGTCAATGGACGGAGGGAGTTGGGTACGAGCAGTACTTC. Translated, it gives CASSQWTEGVGYEQYF.

The rearrangement joins TRBV20-1 to TRBJ2-7; D is undetermined. Germline assignment: CDR1 DFQATT and CDR2 SNEGSKA (reference sequence). V was cut by 4 bases and J by 3 bases, with 16 bases left in between. The CDR3 consists of 14 residues. The CDR3 here is CSATDPHNSYEQYF. The CDR3 region has the DNA TGCAGTGCTACAGACCCTCACAACAGCTACGAGCAGTACTTC.

The V gene is TRBV10-3, the J gene TRBJ1-1; 9 bases line up with TRBD1. V lost 6 bases, J lost 0 bases, and 11 bases stayed unmatched. The CDR3 is 17 amino acids. CDR1 ENHRY and CDR2 SYGVKD come from the germline V gene. CDR3 sequence reads: CAIRAWTGVSMNTEAFF. Here the CDR3 DNA reads TGTGCCATCAGAGCCTGGACAGGGGTCTCCATGAACACTGAAGCTTTCTTT.

V is TRBV7-2 and J is TRBJ2-1; no clear D gene. Trimming removed 0 bases from V and 6 bases from J, with 6 bases in between. This CDR3 spans 13 amino acids. CDR1 SGHTA and CDR2 FQGNSA come from the germline V gene. This CDR3 is CASSLAEPNEQFF. CDR3 DNA sequence: TGTGCCAGCAGCTTAGCGGAGCCCAATGAGCAGTTCTTC.

The rearrangement uses TRBV20-1 and TRBJ2-7; TRBD2 matches at 12 bases. The J call is uncertain, as TRBJ2-4 better fits the DNA end. CDR1 is DFQATT, CDR2 SNEGSKA, per germline (reference sequence). This CDR3 is built from 15 residues. Here the CDR3 reads CSAGLAGGGGNIQYF. The CDR3 DNA reads TGCAGTGCTGGTCTAGCGGGGGGGGGCGGAAACATTCAGTACTTC.

The rearrangement joins TRBV5-1 to TRBJ1-1; possibly TRBD1 for D (5 bases). V was trimmed by 4 bases and J by 4 bases, leaving 17 bases between them. Germline V gene data show CDR1 as SGHRS and CDR2 as YFSETQ. The CDR3 runs 15 residues. The CDR3: CASSPLVSGSTEAFF. The DNA for the CDR3 is TGCGCCAGCAGCCCGTTAGTTTCAGGGAGCACTGAAGCTTTCTTT.

This clonotype was picked up one time. This chain uses TRBV12-3 or TRBV12-4 with TRBJ2-4, with a weak D call TRBD1 (5 bases). The CDR3 is made up of 15 amino acids. V was clipped by 4 bases and J by 3 bases, with 13 bases between them. In nucleotides, the CDR3 is TGTGCCAGCAGTTACGCGCAGGGAATCAAAAACATTCAGTACTTC. It encodes CASSYAQGIKNIQYF.

This clonotype was counted a few times. The chain couples TRBV3-1 to TRBJ2-6; maybe TRBD1 (5 bases). Looked up from germline, CDR1 is LGHDT and CDR2 is YNNKEL (reference sequence). The CDR3 sequence is 16 residues long. Trimming pared 4 bases from V and 1 base from J, leaving 11 bases between. CDR3 in amino acids: CASSRLPGSGANVLTF. CDR3 DNA sequence: TGTGCCAGCAGCCGACTCCCAGGGTCTGGGGCCAACGTCCTGACTTTC.

The chain recombines TRBV14 with TRBJ1-1, with 7 nucleotides matching TRBD1. There are 15 residues in the CDR3. V dropped 4 bases and J dropped 0; count of bases not matched to a gene: 5. The germline gives CDR1 SGHDN, CDR2 FVKESK. The DNA for the CDR3 is TGTGCCAGCAGCCCTCGGACAGGCTTGAACACTGAAGCTTTCTTT. Amino acid sequence: CASSPRTGLNTEAFF.